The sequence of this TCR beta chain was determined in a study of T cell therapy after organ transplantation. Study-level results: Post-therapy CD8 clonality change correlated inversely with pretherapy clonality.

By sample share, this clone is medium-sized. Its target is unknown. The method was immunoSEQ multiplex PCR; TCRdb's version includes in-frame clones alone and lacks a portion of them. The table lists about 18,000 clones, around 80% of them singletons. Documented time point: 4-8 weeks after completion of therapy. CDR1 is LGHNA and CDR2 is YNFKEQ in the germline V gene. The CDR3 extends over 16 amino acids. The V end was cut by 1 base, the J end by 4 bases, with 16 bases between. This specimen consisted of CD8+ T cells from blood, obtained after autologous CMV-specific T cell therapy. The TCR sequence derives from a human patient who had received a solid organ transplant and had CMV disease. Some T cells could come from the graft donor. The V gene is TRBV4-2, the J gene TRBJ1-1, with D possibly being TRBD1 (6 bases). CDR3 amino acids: CASSQGVGGRVTEAFF. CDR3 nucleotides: TGTGCCAGCAGCCAAGGGGTTGGGGGGCGAGTCACTGAAGCTTTCTTT.